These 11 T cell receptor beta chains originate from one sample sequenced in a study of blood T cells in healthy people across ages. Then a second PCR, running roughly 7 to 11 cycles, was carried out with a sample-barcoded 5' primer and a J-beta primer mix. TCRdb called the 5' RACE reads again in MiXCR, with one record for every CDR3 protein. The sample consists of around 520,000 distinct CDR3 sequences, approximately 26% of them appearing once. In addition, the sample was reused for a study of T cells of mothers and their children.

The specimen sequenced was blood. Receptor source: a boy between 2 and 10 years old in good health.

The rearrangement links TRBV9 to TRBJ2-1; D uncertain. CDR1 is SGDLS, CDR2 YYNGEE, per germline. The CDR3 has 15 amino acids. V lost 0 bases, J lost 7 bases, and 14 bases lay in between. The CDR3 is CASSVEGGYANEQFF. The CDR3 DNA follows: TGTGCCAGCAGCGTAGAAGGCGGTTACGCGAATGAGCAGTTCTTC.

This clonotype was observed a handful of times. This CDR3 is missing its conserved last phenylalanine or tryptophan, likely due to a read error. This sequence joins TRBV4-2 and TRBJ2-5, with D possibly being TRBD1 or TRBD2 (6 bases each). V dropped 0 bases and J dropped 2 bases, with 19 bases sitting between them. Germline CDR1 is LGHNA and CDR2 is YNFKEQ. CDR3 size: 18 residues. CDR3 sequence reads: CASSQERGARGPQETQYI. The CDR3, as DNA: TGTGCCAGCAGCCAAGAGAGGGGGGCTCGAGGGCCACAAGAGACCCAGTACATC.

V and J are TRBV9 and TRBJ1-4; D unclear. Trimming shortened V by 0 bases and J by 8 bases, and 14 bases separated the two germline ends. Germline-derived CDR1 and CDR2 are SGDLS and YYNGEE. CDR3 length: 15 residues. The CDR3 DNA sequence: TGTGCCAGCAGCGTAGGAAGGCCTTCTTTGGAAAAACTGTTTTTT. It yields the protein CASSVGRPSLEKLFF.

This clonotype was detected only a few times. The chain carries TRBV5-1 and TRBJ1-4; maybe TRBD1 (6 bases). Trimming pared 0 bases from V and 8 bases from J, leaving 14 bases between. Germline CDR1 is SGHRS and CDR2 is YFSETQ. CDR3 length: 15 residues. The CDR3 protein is CASSLAGTREEKLFF. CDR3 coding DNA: TGCGCCAGCAGCTTGGCGGGGACACGGGAGGAAAAACTGTTTTTT.

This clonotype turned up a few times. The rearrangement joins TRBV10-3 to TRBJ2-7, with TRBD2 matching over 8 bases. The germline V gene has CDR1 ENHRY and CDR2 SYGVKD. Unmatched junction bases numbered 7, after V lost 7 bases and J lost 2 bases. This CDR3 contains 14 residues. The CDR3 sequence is CAINAGGGAYEQYF. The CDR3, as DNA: TGTGCCATCAACGCGGGAGGAGGCGCCTACGAGCAGTACTTC.

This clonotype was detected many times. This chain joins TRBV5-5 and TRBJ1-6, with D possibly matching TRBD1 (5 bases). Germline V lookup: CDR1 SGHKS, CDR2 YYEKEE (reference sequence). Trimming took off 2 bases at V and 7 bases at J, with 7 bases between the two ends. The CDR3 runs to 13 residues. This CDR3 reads CASSFDSNSPLHF. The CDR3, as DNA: TGTGCCAGCAGCTTTGACAGCAATTCACCCCTCCACTTT.

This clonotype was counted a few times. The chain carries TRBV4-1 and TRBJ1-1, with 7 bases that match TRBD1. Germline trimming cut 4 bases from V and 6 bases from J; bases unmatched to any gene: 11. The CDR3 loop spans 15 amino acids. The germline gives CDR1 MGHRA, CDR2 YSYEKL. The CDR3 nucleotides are TGCGCCAGCAGCCGTCCCATATCCAGGGGGGCTGAAGCTTTCTTT. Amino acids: CASSRPISRGAEAFF.

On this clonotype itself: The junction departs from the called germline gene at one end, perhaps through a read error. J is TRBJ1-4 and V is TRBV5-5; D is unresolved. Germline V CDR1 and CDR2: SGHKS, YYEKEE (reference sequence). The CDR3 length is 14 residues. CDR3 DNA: TGTGCCAGCAGTTTGGCGGGCTCTACGGAAAAACTGTTTTTT. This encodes CASSLAGSTEKLFF.

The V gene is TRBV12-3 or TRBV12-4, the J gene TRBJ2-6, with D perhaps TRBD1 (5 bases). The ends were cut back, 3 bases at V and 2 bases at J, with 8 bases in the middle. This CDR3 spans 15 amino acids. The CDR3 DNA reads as TGTGCCAGCAGTTTCTGGGGCACTGGGGCCAACGTCCTGACTTTC. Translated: CASSFWGTGANVLTF.

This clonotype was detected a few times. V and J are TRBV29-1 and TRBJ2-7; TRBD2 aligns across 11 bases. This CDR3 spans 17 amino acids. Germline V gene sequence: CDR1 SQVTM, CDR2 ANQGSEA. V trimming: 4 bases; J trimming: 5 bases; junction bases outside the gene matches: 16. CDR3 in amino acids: CSVALVMPSGRNHEQYF. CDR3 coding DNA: TGCAGCGTTGCGTTAGTGATGCCTAGCGGGAGGAACCACGAGCAGTACTTC.

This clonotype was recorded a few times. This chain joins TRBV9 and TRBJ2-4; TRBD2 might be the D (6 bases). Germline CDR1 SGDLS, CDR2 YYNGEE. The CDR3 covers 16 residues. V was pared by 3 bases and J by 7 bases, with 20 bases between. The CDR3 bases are TGTGCCAGCAGCGCATTAGCGGACCCCAGCAGCAACATTCAGTACTTC. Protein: CASSALADPSSNIQYF. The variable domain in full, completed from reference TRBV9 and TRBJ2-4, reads DSGVTQTPKHLITATGQRVTLRCSPRSGDLSVYWYQQSLDQGLQFLIQYYNGEERAKGNILERFSAQQFPDLHSELNLSSLELGDSALYFCASSALADPSSNIQYFGAGTRLSVL.